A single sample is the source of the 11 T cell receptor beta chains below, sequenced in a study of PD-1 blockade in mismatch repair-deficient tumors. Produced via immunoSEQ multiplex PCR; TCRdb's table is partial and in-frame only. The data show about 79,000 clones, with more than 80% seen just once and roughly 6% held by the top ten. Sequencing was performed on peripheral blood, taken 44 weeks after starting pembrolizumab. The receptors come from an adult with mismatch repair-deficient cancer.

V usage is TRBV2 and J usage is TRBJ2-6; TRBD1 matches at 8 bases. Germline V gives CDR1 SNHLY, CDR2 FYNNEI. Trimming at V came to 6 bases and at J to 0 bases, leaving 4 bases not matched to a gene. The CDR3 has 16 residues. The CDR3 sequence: CASRETGGSGANVLTF. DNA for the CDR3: TGTGCCAGCAGGGAAACAGGGGGCTCTGGGGCCAACGTCCTGACTTTC.

The CDR3 region has the DNA TGTGCCAGCAGCCAAGTTGAGGGGCACATTCAGTACTTC. This codes for CASSQVEGHIQYF. V and J are TRBV14 and TRBJ2-4; the D gene could be TRBD1 or TRBD2 (5 bases each). The V and J ends lost 1 base and 8 bases respectively, with 9 bases between them. CDR1 SGHDN and CDR2 FVKESK come from the germline V gene. The CDR3 covers 13 residues.

CDR3 DNA: TGTGCCAGCAGTTACTCGAGGTCTAGCTTCGGGAGTACGCAGTATTTT. Translated: CASSYSRSSFGSTQYF. The rearrangement links TRBV6-5 to TRBJ2-3, with D possibly matching TRBD2 (6 bases). Trimming removed 0 bases at V and 8 bases at J, with 18 bases between. CDR3 length: 16 amino acids. Per the germline V gene, CDR1 is MNHEY and CDR2 is SVGAGI.

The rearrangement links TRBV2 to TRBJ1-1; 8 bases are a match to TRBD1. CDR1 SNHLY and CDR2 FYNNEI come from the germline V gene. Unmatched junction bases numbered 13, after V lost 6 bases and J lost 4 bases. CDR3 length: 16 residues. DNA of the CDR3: TGTGCCAGCAGGAGAAGCGGACAGGGAGCGGGCACTGAAGCTTTCTTT. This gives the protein CASRRSGQGAGTEAFF.

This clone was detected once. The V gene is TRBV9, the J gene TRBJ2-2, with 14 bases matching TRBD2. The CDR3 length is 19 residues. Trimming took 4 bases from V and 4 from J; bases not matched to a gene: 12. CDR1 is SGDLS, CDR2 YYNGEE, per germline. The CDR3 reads CASSQRTSGGILGTGELFF. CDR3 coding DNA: TGTGCCAGCAGCCAACGGACTAGCGGGGGGATATTAGGCACCGGGGAGCTGTTTTTT. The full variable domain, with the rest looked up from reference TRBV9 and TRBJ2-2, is DSGVTQTPKHLITATGQRVTLRCSPRSGDLSVYWYQQSLDQGLQFLIQYYNGEERAKGNILERFSAQQFPDLHSELNLSSLELGDSALYFCASSQRTSGGILGTGELFFGEGSRLTVL.

The CDR3 is CASSRDVNTEAFF. DNA for the CDR3: TGCGCCAGCAGCCGGGACGTGAACACTGAAGCTTTCTTT. The rearrangement uses TRBV5-1 and TRBJ1-1, with a possible D match to TRBD1 (5 bases). Trimming pared 4 bases from V and 0 bases from J, leaving 7 bases between. Per germline, CDR1 SGHRS and CDR2 YFSETQ. The length of the CDR3 is 13 residues.

The CDR3 bases are TGTGCCAGCAGCTTTCAGGGCTCAGATACGCAGTATTTT. This encodes CASSFQGSDTQYF. This sequence joins TRBV11-3 and TRBJ2-3; D perhaps matches TRBD1 (5 bases). V gave up 3 bases and J gave up 4 bases, with 8 bases separating them. Germline CDR1 SGHNT, CDR2 YENEEA. This CDR3 has 13 amino acids.

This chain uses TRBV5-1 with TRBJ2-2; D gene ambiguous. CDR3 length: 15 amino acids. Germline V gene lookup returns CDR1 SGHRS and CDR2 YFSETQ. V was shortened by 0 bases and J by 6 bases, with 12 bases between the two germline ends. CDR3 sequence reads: CASSLETGAAGELFF. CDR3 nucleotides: TGCGCCAGCAGCTTGGAGACTGGCGCAGCCGGGGAGCTGTTTTTT.

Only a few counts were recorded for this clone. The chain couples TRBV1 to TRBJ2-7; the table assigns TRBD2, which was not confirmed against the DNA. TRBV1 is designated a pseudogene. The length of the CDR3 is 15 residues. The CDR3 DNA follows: TGCACCAGCAGCCAAGATTGGCGGGACCTCTACGAGCAGTACTTC. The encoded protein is CTSSQDWRDLYEQYF.

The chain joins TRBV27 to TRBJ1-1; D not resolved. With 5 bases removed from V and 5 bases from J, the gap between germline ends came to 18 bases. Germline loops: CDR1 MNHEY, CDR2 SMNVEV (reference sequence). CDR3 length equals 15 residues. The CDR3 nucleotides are TGTGCCAGCAGTCCGCCCCTGGCCTCGGGGACTGAAGCTTTCTTT. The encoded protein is CASSPPLASGTEAFF.

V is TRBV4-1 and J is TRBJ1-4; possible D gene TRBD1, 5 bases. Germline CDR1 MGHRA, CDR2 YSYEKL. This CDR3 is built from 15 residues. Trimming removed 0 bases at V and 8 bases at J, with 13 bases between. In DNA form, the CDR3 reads TGCGCCAGCAGCCAAGATGGGACGGAAAACGAAAAACTGTTTTTT. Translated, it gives CASSQDGTENEKLFF.